This T cell receptor beta chain originates from a study of blood T cell repertoires in COVID-19. Study details: From the United States, Italy and Spain came samples of acute and convalescent COVID-19.

The V and J ends lost 4 bases and 5 bases respectively, with 15 bases between them. Germline-derived CDR1 and CDR2 are MGHRA and YSYEKL. The CDR3 is 14 residues long. Only in-frame clones appear in the TCRdb table, and some are missing; sequencing was by immunoSEQ multiplex PCR. The data hold some 300,000 clones, with approximately 89% observed a single time. The receptor was derived from a woman aged 45-65 years who had been exposed to COVID-19. The sequencing input was PBMCs or T cells enriched from blood (not recorded which). The chain uses TRBV4-1 and TRBJ2-7; D gene ambiguous. DNA for the CDR3: TGCGCCAGCAGCCTTGACACTTTTACTGACGAGCAGTACTTC. Translation: CASSLDTFTDEQYF.